What follows are 30 T cell receptor beta chains derived from one specimen sequenced in a study of a mutant IDH1 vaccine in newly diagnosed glioma. Data came from immunoSEQ multiplex PCR; TCRdb stores just in-frame clones and leaves some out. This repertoire shows around 62,000 clones, about 89% found once; its top ten account for 1.5% to 2%. These receptors' antigens are unknown. The time point: week 11, during vaccination. Every single dose of the vaccine, 300 ug of mutant IDH1 20-mer peptide, came with topical imiquimod. The sample consisted of PBMCs, taken from a glioma patient whose treatment included an IDH1 peptide vaccine. These receptors all come from a man in his forties with glioma.

This clone turned up a few times. V is TRBV2 and J is TRBJ2-5; tentatively, D is TRBD2 (6 bases). The CDR3 is 14 amino acids. Trimming stripped 6 bases from V and 2 bases from J, with 13 bases between. Germline CDR1 is SNHLY and CDR2 is FYNNEI. CDR3 DNA sequence: TGTGCCAGCAGAAGATCGGGACTTCAAGAGACCCAGTACTTC. As protein: CASRRSGLQETQYF.

This clone was counted a single time. The chain uses TRBV19 and TRBJ1-5; no clear D. V was pared by 3 bases and J by 4 bases, with 16 bases between. The CDR3 has 16 residues. From germline, CDR1 is LNHDA and CDR2 SQIVND (reference sequence). The CDR3 sequence: CASSIGLTGLNQPQHF. CDR3 nucleotides: TGTGCCAGTAGTATTGGCTTGACCGGGCTTAATCAGCCCCAGCATTTT.

The chain has TRBV4-1 and TRBJ2-1, with D possibly matching TRBD1 (5 bases). CDR3 length equals 16 residues. Germline lookup yields CDR1 MGHRA and CDR2 YSYEKL. Between the trimmed V and J ends, which lost 3 bases and 8 bases, there was a span of 20 bases. The CDR3 is CASSQKEWNGAHEQFF. In DNA, the CDR3 is TGCGCCAGCAGCCAGAAAGAATGGAATGGGGCCCATGAGCAGTTCTTC.

The rearrangement links TRBV9 to TRBJ2-3; 9 bases fit TRBD2. Germline CDR1 is SGDLS and CDR2 is YYNGEE. V shed 2 bases, J shed 5 bases, and the junction held 12 bases outside the gene matches. The CDR3 contains 17 residues. CDR3 sequence: CASSVAGGGVLGDTQYF. The CDR3 region has the DNA TGTGCCAGCAGCGTCGCGGGCGGGGGGGTGTTGGGAGATACGCAGTATTTT. The whole variable domain, filled in from reference TRBV9 and TRBJ2-3, reads DSGVTQTPKHLITATGQRVTLRCSPRSGDLSVYWYQQSLDQGLQFLIQYYNGEERAKGNILERFSAQQFPDLHSELNLSSLELGDSALYFCASSVAGGGVLGDTQYFGPGTRLTVL.

This chain connects TRBV4-3 to TRBJ2-2; tentatively, D is TRBD1 or TRBD2 (6 bases each). Trimming took 4 bases from V and 2 from J, leaving 11 bases between them. The CDR3 is 15 residues long. Germline values: CDR1 LGHNA, CDR2 YSLEER. CDR3 in amino acids: CASSRNGGNTGELFF. CDR3 sequence (DNA): TGCGCCAGCAGCCGAAACGGGGGCAACACCGGGGAGCTGTTTTTT.

The J gene is TRBJ2-5, the V gene TRBV4-3, with D possibly called TRBD1 or TRBD2 (5 bases each). The germline gives CDR1 LGHNA, CDR2 YSLEER. The V and J ends lost 0 bases and 2 bases respectively, with 16 bases between them. CDR3 size: 17 residues. The CDR3 reads CASSQDGGVRGQETQYF. As DNA, the CDR3 is TGCGCCAGCAGCCAAGATGGAGGCGTTAGGGGACAAGAGACCCAGTACTTC.

The V and J genes are TRBV14 and TRBJ1-1, with D possibly matching TRBD1 (6 bases). V gave up 0 bases and J gave up 4 bases, with 12 bases separating them. The germline CDR1 and CDR2 sequences are SGHDN and FVKESK. This CDR3 is 15 amino acids long. CDR3 DNA: TGTGCCAGCAGCCAAGATTTGGTAGGGGGCACTGAAGCTTTCTTT. Translating it yields CASSQDLVGGTEAFF.

This chain uses TRBV6-1 with TRBJ1-5, with 7 bases that match TRBD1. Germline V lookup: CDR1 MNHNS, CDR2 SASEGT. V lost 10 bases, J lost 3 bases, and 12 bases stayed unmatched. The CDR3 length is 15 residues. The chain's CDR3 is CATFFRDSLNQPQHF. The DNA for the CDR3 is TGTGCCACCTTCTTCCGGGACAGCCTCAATCAGCCCCAGCATTTT.

The chain carries TRBV5-1 and TRBJ1-2; D possibly corresponds to TRBD1 (5 bases). The germline gives CDR1 SGHRS, CDR2 YFSETQ. This CDR3 has 14 amino acids. Trimming cost V 4 bases and J 2 bases, with 12 bases left between them. For the CDR3, the DNA is TGCGCCAGCAGCCCCGCAGGGCCAAACTATGGCTACACCTTC. Translated, it gives CASSPAGPNYGYTF.

In its sample, this clone ranks as medium-sized. The chain employs TRBV11-2 and TRBJ2-7; TRBD1 matches at 7 bases. Germline V CDR1 and CDR2: SGHAT, FQNNGV. This CDR3 spans 13 amino acids. After removal of 3 bases from V and 9 bases from J, the junction contained 8 bases not matched to a gene. CDR3 residues: CASSFRTGKGQYV. The CDR3 DNA sequence: TGTGCCAGCAGCTTTCGGACAGGCAAGGGGCAGTACGTC.

J is TRBJ2-2 and V is TRBV5-1; D not certain. Germline V gene lookup returns CDR1 SGHRS and CDR2 YFSETQ. The CDR3 covers 13 residues. V gave up 0 bases and J gave up 9 bases, with 9 bases separating them. CDR3 in amino acids: CASSLAGVRELFF. CDR3 sequence (DNA): TGCGCCAGCAGCTTGGCCGGTGTAAGGGAGCTGTTTTTT.

This rearrangement joins TRBV28 to TRBJ2-7, with TRBD1 identical over 11 bases. The CDR3 runs 13 residues. V shed 4 bases, J shed 13 bases, and the junction held 9 bases outside the gene matches. Germline V gene data show CDR1 as MDHEN and CDR2 as SYDVKM. The CDR3 nucleotides read TGTGCCAGCAGTTCGCCGGGACAGGGGGTAAAATACTTC. Translation: CASSSPGQGVKYF.

V usage is TRBV2 and J usage is TRBJ1-6; 9 bases map to TRBD1. With V trimmed by 5 bases and J by 9 bases, 11 bases remained unmatched. CDR3 size: 16 residues. Germline V gives CDR1 SNHLY, CDR2 FYNNEI. The DNA of the CDR3 is TGTGCCAGCAGTTTTCTCACAGGGGGCGGGGGTTCACCCCTCCACTTT. Translation: CASSFLTGGGGSPLHF.

The chain combines TRBV6-6 with TRBJ1-1; weak D call: TRBD1 (6 bases). V lost 0 bases, J lost 2 bases, and 13 bases lay in between. The CDR3 is made up of 16 amino acids. The germline V gene has CDR1 MNHNY and CDR2 SVGAGI (reference sequence). The DNA of the CDR3 is TGTGCCAGCAGTTACTCCGGTGGGACACTCAACACTGAAGCTTTCTTT. Translation: CASSYSGGTLNTEAFF.

This clone has only a few counts. The gene calls are TRBV5-4 and TRBJ1-3, with D perhaps matching TRBD1 (5 bases). Trimming shortened V by 3 bases and J by 2 bases, and 18 bases separated the two germline ends. This CDR3 has 17 amino acids. In germline, CDR1 is SGHNT, CDR2 YYREEE (reference sequence). The CDR3 spells CASSSGTGRLTGNTIYF. The DNA of the CDR3 is TGTGCCAGCAGCTCTGGGACTGGGAGGCTGACTGGAAACACCATATATTTT. The variable domain in full, completed from reference TRBV5-4 and TRBJ1-3, reads ETGVTQSPTHLIKTRGQQVTLRCSSQSGHNTVSWYQQALGQGPQFIFQYYREEENGRGNFPPRFSGLQFPNYSSELNVNALELDDSALYLCASSSGTGRLTGNTIYFGEGSWLTVV.

Written as DNA, the CDR3 is TGTGCCAGCAATGGGGGGCTGAACACCGGGGAGCTGTTTTTT. Translating gives CASNGGLNTGELFF. The chain uses TRBV2 and TRBJ2-2; D may be TRBD1 or TRBD2 (6 bases each). This CDR3 comprises 14 residues. V was cut by 7 bases and J by 1 base, with 10 bases left in between. Germline loops: CDR1 SNHLY, CDR2 FYNNEI.

J is TRBJ1-2 and V is TRBV5-1; a possible D gene is TRBD1 (5 bases). Germline values: CDR1 SGHRS, CDR2 YFSETQ. V was trimmed by 2 bases and J by 3 bases, leaving 14 bases between them. This CDR3 spans 15 amino acids. CDR3 DNA sequence: TGCGCCAGCAGCTTAATGGGGGGAATCGACTATGGCTACACCTTC. It codes for CASSLMGGIDYGYTF.

This chain joins TRBV7-2 and TRBJ1-2, with D perhaps matching TRBD1 (6 bases). V was clipped by 5 bases and J by 4 bases, with 14 bases between them. This CDR3 region has 14 residues. In germline, CDR1 is SGHTA, CDR2 FQGNSA. The CDR3 spells CASSPWGAFYGYTF. As DNA, the CDR3 is TGTGCCAGCAGCCCATGGGGGGCTTTCTATGGCTACACCTTC.

The gene calls are TRBV7-2 and TRBJ1-2, with D perhaps TRBD1 (5 bases). The V gene lost 5 bases and the J gene lost 2 bases, with 6 bases spanning the gap. The germline gives CDR1 SGHTA, CDR2 FQGNSA. The CDR3 is made up of 12 amino acids. CDR3 residues: CASSGDNYGYTF. CDR3 bases: TGTGCCAGCAGCGGGGACAACTATGGCTACACCTTC.

This chain joins TRBV28 and TRBJ1-3; D remains ambiguous. V lost 3 bases and J lost 8, with 11 bases in between. Germline CDR1 MDHEN, CDR2 SYDVKM. The CDR3 runs 13 residues. CDR3 protein: CASSFNLVDTIYF. Here the CDR3 DNA reads TGTGCCAGCAGTTTCAATCTGGTGGACACCATATATTTT.

The chain joins TRBV9 to TRBJ2-3, with 11 bases aligning to TRBD2. The ends lost 2 bases at V and 2 bases at J; junction bases unmatched: 7. This CDR3 is built from 17 residues. Per the germline V gene, CDR1 is SGDLS and CDR2 is YYNGEE. The CDR3 DNA reads TGTGCCAGCAGCGTTTCCGGGACTAGCGGAATCACAGATACGCAGTATTTT. It translates to CASSVSGTSGITDTQYF.

This rearrangement joins TRBV7-9 to TRBJ2-7; possibly TRBD1 for D (7 bases). Trimming removed 1 base from V and 3 bases from J, with 13 bases in between. This CDR3 is built from 15 residues. The germline V gene encodes CDR1 SEHNR and CDR2 FQNEAQ (reference sequence). This CDR3 is CASSLGAGGLYEQYF. CDR3 DNA sequence: TGTGCCAGCAGCTTAGGGGCAGGGGGGCTCTACGAGCAGTACTTC.

V usage is TRBV19 and J usage is TRBJ2-7, with 7 bases matching TRBD1. After removal of 5 bases from V and 1 base from J, the junction contained 11 bases not matched to a gene. The length of the CDR3 is 16 residues. Looked up from germline, CDR1 is LNHDA and CDR2 is SQIVND (reference sequence). The DNA for the CDR3 is TGTGCCAGTAGTCCTTCCGGGACAGAATTTTCCTACGAGCAGTACTTC. This sequence encodes CASSPSGTEFSYEQYF. The whole variable domain, filled in from reference TRBV19 and TRBJ2-7, reads DGGITQSPKYLFRKEGQNVTLSCEQNLNHDAMYWYRQDPGQGLRLIYYSQIVNDFQKGDIAEGYSVSREKKESFPLTVTSAQKNPTAFYLCASSPSGTEFSYEQYFGPGTRLTVT.

This chain connects TRBV6-1 to TRBJ2-3, with 11 positions matching TRBD1. J lost 4 bases, V lost 3 bases, and 3 bases had no gene match. This CDR3 is 15 amino acids long. Germline CDR1 reads MNHNS; CDR2 reads SASEGT. The CDR3 protein is CASSEPGQGADTQYF. The CDR3 region has the DNA TGTGCCAGCAGTGAGCCGGGACAGGGGGCAGATACGCAGTATTTT.

V is TRBV27 and J is TRBJ2-7, with D perhaps TRBD1 (6 bases). Deletions cut 4 bases from V and 4 bases from J, with 14 bases between. This CDR3 comprises 14 residues. Per germline, CDR1 MNHEY and CDR2 SMNVEV (reference sequence). CDR3 loop: CASSSRTASYEQYF. The CDR3, as DNA: TGTGCCAGCAGTTCCCGGACAGCCTCATACGAGCAGTACTTC.

In its sample, this clone was seen once. The chain is built from TRBV7-2 and TRBJ2-5; 8 nucleotides align to TRBD1. V lost 1 base, J lost 4 bases, and 2 bases stayed unmatched. The CDR3 sequence is 14 residues long. Germline CDR1 and CDR2: SGHTA and FQGNSA. CDR3 residues: CASSLDRGAETQYF. In DNA, the CDR3 is TGTGCCAGCAGCTTAGACAGGGGGGCAGAGACCCAGTACTTC.

The CDR3 sequence: CASSLILGPKGGNSPLHF. CDR3 nucleotides: TGCGCCAGCAGCTTGATCCTGGGTCCCAAAGGCGGTAATTCACCCCTCCACTTT. The V gene is TRBV5-1, the J gene TRBJ1-6; no reliable D call. The V gene lost 1 base and the J gene lost 6 bases, with 20 bases spanning the gap. The germline V gene has CDR1 SGHRS and CDR2 YFSETQ. The CDR3 consists of 18 residues.

The chain uses TRBV6-1 and TRBJ1-2; possible D gene TRBD1, 5 bases. There are 17 residues in the CDR3. The V gene lost 3 bases and the J gene lost 7 bases, with 24 bases spanning the gap. Per the germline V gene, CDR1 is MNHNS and CDR2 is SASEGT. CDR3 loop: CASSDVVGDPKVSGYTF. The CDR3 region has the DNA TGTGCCAGCAGTGACGTAGTGGGGGACCCCAAAGTGAGTGGCTACACCTTC.

The chain joins TRBV7-9 to TRBJ2-2; D remains unclear. Trimming stripped 5 bases from V and 1 base from J, with 11 bases between. The V gene's germline CDR1 is SEHNR and CDR2 FQNEAQ (reference sequence). The CDR3 is 15 amino acids. This CDR3 reads CASSPGARNTGELFF. Written as DNA, the CDR3 is TGTGCCAGCAGCCCCGGCGCCAGGAACACCGGGGAGCTGTTTTTT. Full variable domain (remainder filled in from reference TRBV7-9 and TRBJ2-2): DTGVSQNPRHKITKRGQNVTFRCDPISEHNRLYWYRQTLGQGPEFLTYFQNEAQLEKSRLLSDRFSAERPKGSFSTLEIQRTEQGDSAMYLCASSPGARNTGELFFGEGSRLTVL.

The CDR3 is CASSQDQQGDYEQYF. The CDR3 DNA reads as TGCGCCAGCAGCCAAGACCAACAGGGGGACTACGAGCAGTACTTC. This chain joins TRBV4-3 and TRBJ2-7, with TRBD1 matching over 8 bases. Germline values: CDR1 LGHNA, CDR2 YSLEER. This CDR3 spans 15 amino acids. V lost 0 bases, J lost 3 bases, and 4 bases stayed unmatched.